The T cell receptor (beta chain) under discussion was sequenced for a study of graft-versus-host responses after intestinal transplantation. With regard to this clone: What it binds is unknown.

Assay: immunoSEQ multiplex PCR; the TCRdb copy retains only in-frame clones and omits some. Of tens of thousands of clones listed, 80% to 95% are singletons. The CDR3 runs 14 residues. With 5 bases removed from V and 4 bases from J, the gap between germline ends came to 15 bases. The V gene's germline CDR1 is LNHDA and CDR2 SQIVND (reference sequence). Overall study findings and caveats: With peak circulating GvH clone levels came an association with early post-transplant HvG declines.

The sequencing here drew on unstimulated CD4+ T cells sorted from spleen or lymph node cells, taken before intestinal transplant. The origin of this receptor is a human donor who received an intestinal transplant. The rearrangement links TRBV19 to TRBJ2-7, with D perhaps matching TRBD2 (5 bases). The CDR3 here is CASSWYVGEYEQYF. The CDR3 coding sequence is TGTGCCAGTAGTTGGTACGTGGGAGAATACGAGCAGTACTTC. Together with reference TRBV19 and TRBJ2-7, the CDR3 gives the full variable domain: DGGITQSPKYLFRKEGQNVTLSCEQNLNHDAMYWYRQDPGQGLRLIYYSQIVNDFQKGDIAEGYSVSREKKESFPLTVTSAQKNPTAFYLCASSWYVGEYEQYFGPGTRLTVT.